The 24 T cell receptor beta chains presented below share a single source sample, sequenced in a study of shared clonotypes between healthy human individuals. The repertoire was sequenced with immunoSEQ multiplex PCR; TCRdb's copy has only in-frame clones and lacks some. The repertoire includes millions of clones, just over 90% of them detected once, and 0.14% sits in the top ten. The specimen sequenced was naive CD4+ T cells sorted from blood. Subset noted: CD45RA+ positively selected. The receptor set was obtained from a man aged 18-30 years in good health.

This chain joins TRBV10-1 and TRBJ1-1, with a possible D match to TRBD1 (5 bases). The V gene lost 0 bases and the J gene lost 6 bases, with 20 bases spanning the gap. CDR1 is WNHNN and CDR2 is SYGVQD in the germline V gene (reference sequence). The CDR3 has 17 residues. DNA of the CDR3: TGCGCCAGCAGTGAGTCGACTCTAAGGGAGAGGGGTTCTGAAGCTTTCTTT. Translation gives CASSESTLRERGSEAFF.

The rearrangement uses TRBV6-6 and TRBJ2-2, with a possible D match to TRBD1 (6 bases). Trimming pared 6 bases from V and 2 bases from J, leaving 16 bases between. This CDR3 is 16 amino acids long. CDR1 is MNHNY and CDR2 is SVGAGI in the germline V gene (reference sequence). The CDR3: CASSPGQTSNTGELFF. The CDR3 nucleotides are TGTGCCAGCAGCCCAGGACAGACCTCAAACACCGGGGAGCTGTTTTTT.

The rearrangement links TRBV18 to TRBJ2-7; D uncertain. V lost 3 bases to trimming and J lost 1 base, with 10 bases between them. There are 14 residues in the CDR3. Germline V lookup: CDR1 KGHSH, CDR2 LQKENI. CDR3 sequence (DNA): TGTGCCAGCTCACCTTCAGTCCCTTCCTACGAGCAGTACTTC. Its translation: CASSPSVPSYEQYF.

The chain couples TRBV20-1 to TRBJ2-3; D is ambiguous. Germline CDR1 reads DFQATT; CDR2 reads SNEGSKA (reference sequence). CDR3 length: 11 amino acids. The CDR3 coding sequence is TGCAGGGCAGTCCAGGCAGATACGCAGTATTTT. It codes for CRAVQADTQYF.

The chain joins TRBV28 to TRBJ2-3, with D unclear. The germline gives CDR1 MDHEN, CDR2 SYDVKM. The CDR3 length is 13 residues. Trimming took 7 bases from V and 1 from J, leaving 9 bases between them. The CDR3 here is CASNLGGTDTQYF. The CDR3 DNA reads as TGTGCCAGCAACCTAGGTGGCACAGATACGCAGTATTTT.

J is TRBJ2-5 and V is TRBV9; 10 nucleotides match TRBD1. Germline assignment: CDR1 SGDLS and CDR2 YYNGEE. This CDR3 is 16 amino acids long. V was pared by 3 bases and J by 3 bases, with 8 bases of the junction left unmatched. CDR3 sequence reads: CASSGTGGFVEETQYF. CDR3 sequence (DNA): TGTGCCAGCAGCGGGACAGGGGGTTTTGTTGAAGAGACCCAGTACTTC.

The DNA for the CDR3 is TGTGCCATCAGTGGCGTGGGAGGGAGCGGCACTCTTTACAATGAGCAGTTCTTC. Amino acid sequence: CAISGVGGSGTLYNEQFF. The chain is built from TRBV10-3 and TRBJ2-1; 7 bases agree with TRBD2. Germline CDR1 is ENHRY and CDR2 is SYGVKD. The CDR3 runs to 18 residues. Trimming took 4 bases from V and 4 from J; bases not matched to a gene: 16.

On this clone: Other DNA sequences in this sample translate to the same CDR3. As DNA, the CDR3 is TGTGCCAGCAGCGCTACAGGGTTCTCCTACGAGCAGTACTTC. Amino acids: CASSATGFSYEQYF. The chain carries TRBV2 and TRBJ2-7; weak D call: TRBD1 (6 bases). CDR1 is SNHLY, CDR2 FYNNEI, per germline. Trimming stripped 6 bases from V and 0 bases from J, with 12 bases between. This CDR3 spans 14 amino acids.

As for this clone: This specimen includes other DNA sequences encoding the same CDR3. The V and J genes are TRBV18 and TRBJ1-2; 9 bases map to TRBD1. The V and J ends lost 3 bases and 6 bases, in that order; junction bases with no gene match: 5. CDR3 size: 14 residues. Germline values: CDR1 KGHSH, CDR2 LQKENI. The CDR3 loop is CASSPLQGADGYTF. CDR3 in DNA: TGTGCCAGCTCACCTCTACAGGGGGCGGATGGCTACACCTTC.

CDR3 sequence reads: CASSPGTGRGTGELFF. CDR3 sequence (DNA): TGTGCCAGCAGCCCGGGGACAGGCCGAGGCACCGGGGAGCTGTTTTTT. The chain links TRBV9 to TRBJ2-2; TRBD1 matches 8 bases. This CDR3 has 16 amino acids. J lost 4 bases, V lost 4 bases, and 9 bases had no gene match. The germline V gene has CDR1 SGDLS and CDR2 YYNGEE.

V is TRBV11-3 and J is TRBJ2-1; D is perhaps TRBD1 or TRBD2 (5 bases each). V gave up 4 bases and J gave up 0 bases, with 10 bases separating them. The CDR3 totals 15 residues. Germline CDR1 SGHNT, CDR2 YENEEA. DNA of the CDR3: TGTGCCAGCAGCTCCGGGACCACCTCCTACAATGAGCAGTTCTTC. Encoded protein: CASSSGTTSYNEQFF.

The chain links TRBV5-8 to TRBJ2-7, with D perhaps matching TRBD2 (6 bases). This CDR3 comprises 14 residues. The V gene lost 6 bases and the J gene lost 3 bases, with 16 bases spanning the gap. Looked up from germline, CDR1 is SGHTS and CDR2 is YDEGEE. CDR3 coding DNA: TGTGCCAGCAATGGCCCCCAGCGGGTCTACGAGCAGTACTTC. As protein: CASNGPQRVYEQYF.

This chain uses TRBV7-2 with TRBJ1-2; weak D call: TRBD1 (6 bases). The CDR3 length is 15 residues. In germline, CDR1 is SGHTA, CDR2 FQGNSA. Deletions cut 5 bases from V and 0 bases from J, with 13 bases between. CDR3 sequence: CASSISTGANYGYTF. The DNA of the CDR3 is TGTGCCAGCAGCATATCGACAGGAGCTAACTATGGCTACACCTTC.

J is TRBJ2-1 and V is TRBV5-1; TRBD2 matches at 12 bases. Looked up from germline, CDR1 is SGHRS and CDR2 is YFSETQ. V trimming: 4 bases; J trimming: 6 bases; junction bases outside the gene matches: 8. The CDR3 has 16 amino acids. CDR3 coding DNA: TGCGCCAGCAGCGGGGACCCTAGCGGGAGGGCCAATGAGCAGTTCTTC. Residues: CASSGDPSGRANEQFF.

This clone appeared a single time. The chain links TRBV7-9 to TRBJ1-4; D not certain. This CDR3 contains 13 residues. Trimming pared 6 bases from V and 4 bases from J, leaving 9 bases between. Germline CDR1 and CDR2: SEHNR and FQNEAQ (reference sequence). The CDR3 DNA reads TGTGCCAGCAGGGGCAAATTTAATGAAAAACTGTTTTTT. It specifies CASRGKFNEKLFF. The variable domain in full, completed from reference TRBV7-9 and TRBJ1-4, reads DTGVSQNPRHKITKRGQNVTFRCDPISEHNRLYWYRQTLGQGPEFLTYFQNEAQLEKSRLLSDRFSAERPKGSFSTLEIQRTEQGDSAMYLCASRGKFNEKLFFGSGTQLSVL.

This clone was counted a single time. The V gene is TRBV11-3, the J gene TRBJ2-3, with TRBD2 matching over 10 bases. J was trimmed by 6 bases and V by 3 bases; bases with no gene match: 9. CDR1 and CDR2 (germline): SGHNT, YENEEA. CDR3 length equals 16 residues. CDR3 loop: CASSFRSGGARDTQYF. CDR3 coding DNA: TGTGCCAGCAGCTTCCGGAGCGGGGGGGCCCGGGATACGCAGTATTTT.

The V gene is TRBV5-6, the J gene TRBJ2-5; 11 nucleotides align to TRBD2. Trimming removed 4 bases from V and 5 bases from J; junction bases left unmatched: 7. Germline V gene lookup returns CDR1 SGHDT and CDR2 YYEEEE. The CDR3 is 15 residues long. The CDR3 is CASSGGLAAKETQYF. The CDR3 DNA sequence: TGTGCCAGCAGCGGGGGACTAGCGGCGAAGGAGACCCAGTACTTC.

This clone was seen more than once but under ten times. The rearrangement joins TRBV18 to TRBJ2-7; 7 bases are shared with TRBD1. The CDR3 loop spans 12 amino acids. With V trimmed by 4 bases and J by 6 bases, 3 bases remained unmatched. Germline loops: CDR1 KGHSH, CDR2 LQKENI. CDR3 coding DNA: TGTGCCAGCTCACAGGGGGCGGCCGAGCAGTACTTC. It encodes CASSQGAAEQYF.

The rearrangement links TRBV6-1 to TRBJ2-2, with D possibly being TRBD1 or TRBD2 (5 bases each). The CDR3 covers 15 residues. V lost 3 bases and J 3 bases, leaving 11 bases between the germline ends. CDR1 is MNHNS, CDR2 SASEGT, per germline. The chain's CDR3 is CASSEPQGDTGELFF. In DNA form, the CDR3 reads TGTGCCAGCAGTGAGCCGCAGGGAGACACCGGGGAGCTGTTTTTT.

The CDR3 here is CASSRGLAVYNEQFF. The CDR3 DNA reads TGTGCCAGCAGCCGAGGGCTAGCGGTCTACAATGAGCAGTTCTTC. The rearrangement links TRBV7-2 to TRBJ2-1; the match to TRBD2 covers 7 bases. Unmatched junction bases numbered 7, after V lost 5 bases and J lost 3 bases. The CDR3 consists of 15 residues. Germline CDR1 reads SGHTA; CDR2 reads FQGNSA. The whole variable domain, filled in from reference TRBV7-2 and TRBJ2-1, reads GAGVSQSPSNKVTEKGKDVELRCDPISGHTALYWYRQSLGQGLEFLIYFQGNSAPDKSGLPSDRFSAERTGGSVSTLTIQRTQQEDSAVYLCASSRGLAVYNEQFFGPGTRLTVL.

The V call is TRBV7-2, the J call TRBJ2-1; the D is unclear. The germline gives CDR1 SGHTA, CDR2 FQGNSA. This CDR3 has 14 amino acids. Trimming left V 1 base short and J 4 bases short, with 8 bases between. The CDR3 here is CASSLETGYNEQFF. In DNA, the CDR3 is TGTGCCAGCAGCTTAGAGACCGGTTACAATGAGCAGTTCTTC.

The chain couples TRBV30 to TRBJ1-6, with TRBD1 as a possible D gene (5 bases). CDR1 and CDR2 from the germline V gene are GTSNPN and SVGIG (reference sequence). The CDR3 runs to 15 residues. Trimming pared 4 bases from V and 5 bases from J, leaving 15 bases between. The CDR3 nucleotides read TGTGCCTGGACCCCCAGACGGGGGAATAATTCACCCCTCCACTTT. This encodes CAWTPRRGNNSPLHF.

The chain uses TRBV4-1 and TRBJ1-2; TRBD1 agrees at 7 bases. CDR1 and CDR2 from the germline V gene are MGHRA and YSYEKL. The V segment lost 1 base and the J segment 4 bases; nucleotides outside the gene matches: 0. This CDR3 spans 13 amino acids. CDR3 sequence (DNA): TGCGCCAGCAGCCAAGGGGACAGCTATGGCTACACCTTC. Its protein product is CASSQGDSYGYTF.

V gene TRBV28 combines with J gene TRBJ1-5, with D perhaps TRBD1 (5 bases). Germline loops: CDR1 MDHEN, CDR2 SYDVKM. The germline V and J ends were trimmed by 3 bases and 5 bases, with 11 bases remaining between them. CDR3 size: 14 residues. CDR3 sequence (DNA): TGTGCCAGCAGTTTTTATGGGGGGTATCAGCCCCAGCATTTT. Its translation: CASSFYGGYQPQHF.